This is a list of T cell receptor beta chains from one sample in a study of blood T cell repertoires in COVID-19. Assay: immunoSEQ multiplex PCR; the TCRdb copy retains only in-frame clones and omits some. The table has roughly 130,000 clones, around 90% seen once. Sequencing input: peripheral blood. The receptors shown here come from a man aged 60-69 years with COVID-19, enrolled during active disease. Both conserved end residues are part of each CDR3. D genes are given only for firm matches. Not all rows give a size; the values are once, few, many and, for expanded clones, a class.

TRBJ1-6,TRBV28,.,TRBD1,CASSPKGRDRGRRNSPLHF,TGTGCCAGCAGTCCCAAGGGTAGGGACAGGGGGCGCAGAAATTCACCCCTCCACTTT
TRBJ1-2,TRBV3-1/TRBV3-2,.,.,CASSPRGSNGYTF,TGTGCCAGCAGCCCCAGGGGTTCAAATGGCTACACCTTC
TRBJ2-1,TRBV28,once,.,CASSFVRLSSYNEQFF,TGTGCCAGCAGTTTTGTGCGTCTAAGCTCCTACAATGAGCAGTTCTTC
TRBJ2-1,TRBV6-5,.,.,CASRESSYNEQFF,TGTGCCAGTAGAGAGAGCTCCTACAATGAGCAGTTCTTC
TRBJ1-1,TRBV5-1,.,.,CASSLNRAWTEAFF,TGCGCCAGCAGCTTGAACAGGGCTTGGACTGAAGCTTTCTTT
TRBJ1-4,TRBV4-1,.,TRBD1,CASSQALSGTGVEEKLFF,TGCGCCAGCAGCCAAGCCCTTTCCGGGACAGGGGTAGAAGAAAAACTGTTTTTT
TRBJ1-1,TRBV11-2,.,.,CASIPDRRNTEAFF,TGTGCCAGCATCCCCGACAGGAGGAACACTGAAGCTTTCTTT
TRBJ1-5,TRBV6-6,.,.,CASKGGPGADNQPQHF,TGTGCCAGCAAGGGAGGTCCTGGGGCGGACAATCAGCCCCAGCATTTT
TRBJ1-4,TRBV11-3,.,.,CAEGGAARGEKLFF,TGTGCCGAGGGAGGGGCGGCTAGAGGGGAAAAACTGTTTTTT
TRBJ2-7,TRBV2,.,TRBD2,CASGLVVYEQYF,TGTGCCAGCGGACTAGTCGTCTACGAGCAGTACTTC
TRBJ1-2,TRBV29-1,.,TRBD1,CSVEDRNRGSYGYTF,TGCAGCGTTGAAGATCGAAACAGGGGTTCCTATGGCTACACCTTC
TRBJ2-2,TRBV6-5,.,TRBD1,CASIPRGGEFGELFF,TGTGCCAGCATCCCTAGAGGGGGCGAATTCGGGGAGCTGTTTTTT
TRBJ1-1,TRBV27,.,TRBD1,CASRPPGGGSEAFF,TGTGCCAGCAGACCCCCGGGAGGGGGCTCTGAAGCTTTCTTT
TRBJ1-3,TRBV27,.,.,CASSPGHGNTIYF,TGTGCCAGCAGTCCAGGACATGGAAACACCATATATTTT
TRBJ1-5,TRBV5-5,once,.,CASSLVGREQPQHF,TGTGCCAGCAGCTTGGTGGGGCGAGAGCAGCCCCAGCATTTT
TRBJ2-7,TRBV28,.,.,CASSSLQRRTSSYEQYF,TGTGCCAGCAGTTCCCTCCAAAGGCGGACAAGCTCCTACGAGCAGTACTTC
TRBJ2-5,TRBV5-1,.,TRBD1,CASSSGRGRETQYF,TGCGCCAGCAGCTCGGGCAGGGGGCGAGAGACCCAGTACTTC
TRBJ2-7,TRBV28,.,.,CASSSSRTVSYEQYF,TGTGCCAGCAGTTCCTCCAGGACAGTCTCCTACGAGCAGTACTTC
TRBJ2-6,TRBV4-2,.,.,CASSQEFGPLGANVLTF,TGTGCCAGCAGCCAAGAATTTGGCCCTCTGGGGGCCAACGTCCTGACTTTC
TRBJ2-7,TRBV12-3/TRBV12-4,few,TRBD1,CASSQGAYEQYF,TGTGCCAGCAGCCAGGGGGCGTACGAGCAGTACTTC
TRBJ1-6,TRBV25-1,.,.,CASNSGLNSPLHF,TGTGCCAGCAATTCAGGGCTTAATTCACCCCTCCACTTT
TRBJ1-2,TRBV19,.,TRBD1,CASGDSYNYGYTF,TGTGCCAGTGGGGACAGTTATAACTATGGCTACACCTTC
TRBJ1-1,TRBV18,.,.,CANPSSTGGVNTEAFF,TGTGCCAACCCCAGTTCCACTGGCGGAGTGAACACTGAAGCTTTCTTT
TRBJ1-2,TRBV5-6,.,.,CASSLGIRVQGYTF,TGTGCCAGCAGCTTGGGGATCAGGGTACAAGGCTACACCTTC
TRBJ1-2,TRBV28,.,.,CASINTRGGLRGYTF,TGTGCCAGCATCAATACGAGGGGGGGTCTACGTGGCTACACCTTC
TRBJ1-5,TRBV10-2,few,TRBD1,CASSEGTDSNQPQHF,TGCGCCAGCAGTGAAGGGACAGATAGCAATCAGCCCCAGCATTTT
TRBJ2-5,TRBV5-1,once,TRBD1,CASRLGTGESKTQYF,TGCGCCAGCAGATTAGGGACAGGGGAATCAAAGACCCAGTACTTC
TRBJ2-7,TRBV29-1,.,TRBD2,CSVESSGSPYEQYF,TGCAGCGTTGAATCTAGCGGGAGTCCTTACGAGCAGTACTTC
TRBJ1-1,TRBV15,.,.,CATSRDLSTGTEAFF,TGTGCCACCAGCAGAGATCTATCAACAGGCACTGAAGCTTTCTTT
TRBJ2-5,TRBV11-3,.,.,CASSPGEAREETQYF,TGTGCCAGCAGCCCGGGGGAAGCCAGGGAAGAGACCCAGTACTTC
TRBJ2-7,TRBV14,.,TRBD2,CASSQDLGTSGRKREQYF,TGTGCCAGCAGCCAAGACCTCGGGACTAGCGGGAGGAAGAGGGAGCAGTACTTC
TRBJ2-1,TRBV11-3,once,TRBD2,CASSARLAGGEQFF,TGTGCCAGCAGCGCCCGACTAGCGGGAGGTGAGCAGTTCTTC
TRBJ1-3,TRBV19,.,.,CASSRNRVLSTGNTIYF,TGTGCCAGTAGTCGGAACAGGGTCCTGTCTACTGGAAACACCATATATTTT
TRBJ1-5,TRBV15,.,.,CATSVGDSGQPQHF,TGTGCCACCAGCGTGGGGGACTCGGGTCAGCCCCAGCATTTT
TRBJ2-2,TRBV5-6,.,.,CASSLVSTGELFF,TGTGCCAGCAGCTTGGTCTCCACCGGGGAGCTGTTTTTT
TRBJ2-4,TRBV28,.,.,CASSLLGANIQYF,TGTGCCAGCAGTTTGCTGGGGGCGAACATTCAGTACTTC
TRBJ1-1,TRBV19,.,.,CASSIRVGVAEAFF,TGTGCCAGTAGTATCAGGGTGGGCGTAGCTGAAGCTTTCTTT
TRBJ1-2,TRBV11-3,few,.,CASRGEGVNGYTF,TGTGCCAGCAGGGGAGAGGGAGTGAACGGCTACACCTTC
TRBJ2-7,TRBV10-3,.,TRBD1,CAIGTGGSYEQYF,TGTGCCATAGGGACAGGGGGTTCCTACGAGCAGTACTTC
TRBJ2-3,TRBV5-4,.,.,CASSLFGGSTDTQYF,TGTGCCAGCAGCTTGTTCGGCGGAAGCACAGATACGCAGTATTTT
TRBJ2-7,TRBV7-3,.,TRBD1,CASSLGGQGRGTYEQYF,TGTGCCAGCAGCCTTGGGGGACAGGGGAGAGGTACCTACGAGCAGTACTTC
TRBJ2-7,TRBV11-2,.,.,CASSRDWSSYEQYF,TGTGCCAGCAGCCGGGACTGGAGCTCCTACGAGCAGTACTTC
TRBJ2-1,TRBV5-1,.,.,CASSLGQSSYNEQFF,TGCGCCAGCAGCTTGGGGCAGTCGTCCTACAATGAGCAGTTCTTC
TRBJ2-5,TRBV5-1,.,.,CASSTGRDQGETQYF,TGCGCCAGCAGCACTGGACGGGACCAGGGGGAGACCCAGTACTTC
TRBJ2-7,TRBV6-5,.,TRBD1,CASRGTGDPYEQYF,TGTGCCAGCAGGGGGACAGGGGACCCCTACGAGCAGTACTTC
TRBJ2-5,TRBV5-1,.,TRBD1,CASSLGQGEVETQYF,TGCGCCAGCAGCTTGGGACAGGGAGAAGTAGAGACCCAGTACTTC
TRBJ1-6,TRBV6-2/TRBV6-3,.,.,CASSWTRNNSPLHF,TGTGCCAGCAGTTGGACTAGAAATAATTCACCCCTCCACTTT
TRBJ1-1,TRBV5-4,.,.,CASSLDSGLSAEAFF,TGTGCCAGCAGCTTGGACTCTGGTCTTTCGGCTGAAGCTTTCTTT
TRBJ2-1,TRBV27,.,TRBD2,CASSRLAGTYNEQFF,TGTGCCAGCAGTCGACTAGCGGGGACCTACAATGAGCAGTTCTTC
TRBJ2-1,TRBV9,.,.,CASSVGTVGDEQFF,TGTGCCAGCAGCGTCGGGACTGTGGGCGATGAGCAGTTCTTC
TRBJ2-1,TRBV3-1/TRBV3-2,.,TRBD2,CASSQEQREVYNEQFF,TGTGCCAGCAGCCAAGAACAGCGGGAGGTTTACAATGAGCAGTTCTTC
TRBJ1-4,TRBV18,.,TRBD1,CASSSLSGTGGTNEKLFF,TGTGCCAGCTCATCCTTATCCGGGACAGGGGGGACTAATGAAAAACTGTTTTTT